The clone carrying this T cell receptor (beta chain) was found once. This sample was taken from a study of pediatric ulcerative colitis. No immunosuppressive drugs were given to ulcerative colitis patients before diagnostic colonoscopy. TCRdb keeps only in-frame clones here, not all; method: immunoSEQ multiplex PCR. The sample has around 61,000 clones, about 86% seen once; the top ten hold 3% to 4.5%. Germline V gene data show CDR1 as MGHRA and CDR2 as YSYEKL. V was trimmed by 4 bases and J by 2 bases, leaving 15 bases between them. The length of the CDR3 is 15 residues. The receptor comes from a boy aged 5-17 years with severe ulcerative colitis. The rearrangement uses TRBV4-1 and TRBJ2-7; a possible D gene is TRBD2 (5 bases). The sequencing input was blood. CDR3 residues: CASSPRDSVTYEQYF. DNA of the CDR3: TGCGCCAGCAGCCCGAGGGATAGTGTCACCTACGAGCAGTACTTC.